This TCR beta chain derives from a study of cytomegalovirus exposure and HLA in healthy donors. The primer mix had 60 Vbeta and 13 Jbeta primers. Method: immunoSEQ multiplex PCR; TCRdb's copy keeps in-frame clones and lacks some. The table has 93,000 or so clones, around 61% seen once. General study findings and limits: The study carried out a later analysis of TCR beta sequences. It associated some 17,000 of them with specific HLA alleles at a false discovery rate of 0.05.

This CDR3 contains 15 residues. Trimming removed 5 bases from V and 3 bases from J, with 13 bases in between. Germline V gene data show CDR1 as KGHSH and CDR2 as LQKENI. The donors (healthy individuals) were bone marrow donors. About this clone itself: Its matching antigen is unknown.

The material sequenced was PBMCs. The V and J genes are TRBV18 and TRBJ1-4, with D possibly being TRBD1 (5 bases). This receptor was obtained from a woman aged 45-65 years in good health and CMV-seronegative. CDR3 loop: CASSTRRGPNEKLFF. CDR3 in DNA: TGTGCCAGCTCAACAAGAAGGGGCCCTAATGAAAAACTGTTTTTT.